These 5 T cell receptor beta chains share one sample of origin, sequenced in a study of breast tumors, draining lymph nodes, adjacent tissues. In TCRdb, the multiplex PCR reads were re-called with MiXCR into one record per CDR3 protein. The profile shows 100,000 to 150,000 distinct CDR3 sequences, under 25% of them singletons. Samples came from axillary lymph nodes draining the breast cancer. Sequencing used axillary lymph node tissue. Receptors originate from a female donor with breast cancer. Some clones in this sample may be carry-over from other donors' samples.

This clonotype was observed at least ten times. V is TRBV24-1 and J is TRBJ2-5; D is tentatively TRBD1 or TRBD2 (5 bases each). In germline, CDR1 is KGHDR, CDR2 SFDVKD. V was clipped by 6 bases and J by 6 bases, with 13 bases between them. The CDR3 has 13 residues. The CDR3 DNA is TGTGCCACCAGTCAGGGACCTGAAAAGACCCAGTACTTC. Its translation is CATSQGPEKTQYF.

The table lists this clonotype with many counts. This sequence joins TRBV5-1 and TRBJ2-1; tentatively, D is TRBD1 (7 bases). CDR3 length equals 15 residues. V was shortened by 0 bases and J by 5 bases, with 12 bases between the two germline ends. Germline values: CDR1 SGHRS, CDR2 YFSETQ. CDR3 sequence: CASSLVSGGNNEQFF. The CDR3 nucleotides read TGCGCCAGCAGCTTGGTGTCAGGGGGGAACAATGAGCAGTTCTTC.

Points on this clonotype: This may come from a read error, since a much larger clone is one base off. The chain uses TRBV27 and TRBJ2-7; TRBD2 matches 16 bases. This CDR3 has 18 amino acids. Germline V CDR1 and CDR2: MNHEY, SMNVEV (reference sequence). Trimming removed 4 bases from V and 2 bases from J; junction bases left unmatched: 8. The CDR3 is CASSSTMGTSGRAYEQYF. CDR3 sequence (DNA): TGTGCCAGCAGTTCGACCATGGGGACTAGCGGGAGGGCCTACGAGCAGTACTTC.

This clonotype was found a few times. The missing conserved phenylalanine or tryptophan at the end of this CDR3 makes a read error likely. The CDR3 spells CASSQGITDTQYL. The CDR3 bases are TGTGCCAGCAGCCAAGGGATCACAGATACGCAGTATCTT. The chain carries TRBV4-2 and TRBJ2-3; D remains ambiguous. This CDR3 comprises 13 residues. The V end was cut by 1 base, the J end by 2 bases, with 4 bases between. Germline-derived CDR1 and CDR2 are LGHNA and YNFKEQ.

This clonotype was observed many times. The chain recombines TRBV6-5 with TRBJ2-1; TRBD2 agrees at 11 bases. Germline lookup yields CDR1 MNHEY and CDR2 SVGAGI. The ends lost 4 bases at V and 7 bases at J; junction bases unmatched: 6. The CDR3 is 15 amino acids. In DNA form, the CDR3 reads TGTGCCAGCAGTTCGTCTAGCGGGAGGAGAAATGAGCAGTTCTTC. It specifies CASSSSSGRRNEQFF.